The rows below give T cell receptor beta chains drawn from one sample of a study of OX40 agonist ivuxolimab in advanced cancers. TCRdb's copy holds only in-frame clones and misses some; the assay was immunoSEQ multiplex PCR. Of 35,000 or so clones detected, 70% to 85% appear once; the ten largest clones hold 24%. Here the sequenced sample was CD4+ or CD8+ T cells sorted from blood, taken in a trial of the OX40 agonist ivuxolimab. The origin of the receptors is an adult with an advanced solid tumor such as melanoma, head and neck, liver or kidney cancer. Both conserved end residues are part of each CDR3. For some rows the clone size is stated as once, few or many, or as a class when expanded; others skip it.

j_gene: TRBJ1-1; len: 14; v_gene: TRBV10-2; abundance: once; CDR3aa: CASSREQGGTEAFF
j_gene: TRBJ1-2; len: 16; v_gene: TRBV14; abundance: NA; CDR3aa: CASSQDGTPRGTGYTF
j_gene: TRBJ2-7; len: 14; v_gene: TRBV18; abundance: few; CDR3aa: CASSPLRQGYEQYF
j_gene: TRBJ1-1; len: 12; v_gene: TRBV29-1; abundance: NA; CDR3aa: CSLSQSNTEAFF
j_gene: TRBJ2-5; len: 15; v_gene: TRBV19; abundance: NA; CDR3aa: CASSIFYRSKETQYF
j_gene: TRBJ1-2; len: 17; v_gene: TRBV6-1; abundance: NA; CDR3aa: CASSEARVSTVNYGYTF
j_gene: TRBJ2-2; len: 15; v_gene: TRBV5-1; abundance: NA; CDR3aa: CASSLTGVFTGELFF
j_gene: TRBJ2-3; len: 14; v_gene: TRBV5-6; abundance: NA; CDR3aa: CASSRRTAGDTQYF
j_gene: TRBJ2-3; len: 13; v_gene: TRBV7-2; abundance: NA; CDR3aa: CASSPPSTDTQYF
j_gene: TRBJ2-1; len: 14; v_gene: TRBV11-2; abundance: NA; CDR3aa: CASSPGTSGGEQFF
j_gene: TRBJ2-3; len: 16; v_gene: TRBV18; abundance: NA; CDR3aa: CASSPGTPMMGDTQYF
j_gene: TRBJ1-2; len: 15; v_gene: TRBV9; abundance: NA; CDR3aa: CASSVVPGDLQGYTF
j_gene: TRBJ1-2; len: 13; v_gene: TRBV7-9; abundance: NA; CDR3aa: CASSVGLNYGYTF
j_gene: TRBJ1-5; len: 15; v_gene: TRBV2; abundance: NA; CDR3aa: CASSEGRQGRQPQHF
j_gene: TRBJ1-5; len: 19; v_gene: TRBV5-1; abundance: NA; CDR3aa: CASSLAGSGSERKDQPQHF
j_gene: TRBJ1-1; len: 15; v_gene: TRBV30; abundance: NA; CDR3aa: CAWSGVGAWRPEAFF
j_gene: TRBJ2-3; len: 13; v_gene: TRBV5-4; abundance: NA; CDR3aa: CASSSFGGDTQYF
j_gene: TRBJ2-2; len: 14; v_gene: TRBV19; abundance: NA; CDR3aa: CASSRLAGGEELFF
j_gene: TRBJ1-1; len: 13; v_gene: TRBV29-1; abundance: NA; CDR3aa: CSDLQGADTEAFF
j_gene: TRBJ2-3; len: 15; v_gene: TRBV11-3; abundance: NA; CDR3aa: CASSVRGLGTDTQYF
j_gene: TRBJ1-1; len: 13; v_gene: TRBV6-6; abundance: NA; CDR3aa: CASFGRLNTEAFF
j_gene: TRBJ1-1; len: 13; v_gene: TRBV27; abundance: NA; CDR3aa: CASSPRTGPEAFF